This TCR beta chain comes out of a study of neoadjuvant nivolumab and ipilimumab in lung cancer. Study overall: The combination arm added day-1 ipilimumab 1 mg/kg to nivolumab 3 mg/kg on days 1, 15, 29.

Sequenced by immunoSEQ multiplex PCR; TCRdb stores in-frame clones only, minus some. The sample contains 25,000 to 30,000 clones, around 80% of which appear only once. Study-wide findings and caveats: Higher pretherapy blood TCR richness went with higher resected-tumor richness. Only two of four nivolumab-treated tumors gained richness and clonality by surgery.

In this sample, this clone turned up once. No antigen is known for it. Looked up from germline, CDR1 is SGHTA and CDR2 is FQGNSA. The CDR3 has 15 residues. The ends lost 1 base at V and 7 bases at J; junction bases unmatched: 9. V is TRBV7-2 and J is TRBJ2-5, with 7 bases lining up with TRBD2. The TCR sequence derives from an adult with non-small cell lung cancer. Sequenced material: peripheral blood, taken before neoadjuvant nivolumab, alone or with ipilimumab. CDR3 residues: CASSLGGLREGTQYF. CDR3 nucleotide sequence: TGTGCCAGCAGCTTAGGAGGTCTGAGGGAGGGGACCCAGTACTTC.